This T cell receptor beta chain was retrieved from a study of CD8+CD57+ T cells in acquired aplastic anemia. Template material for TCR beta VDJ and CDR3 profiling consisted of genomic DNA. TCRdb redid the calling of the reads with MiXCR, one entry per CDR3 protein. Here the sample spans roughly 290,000 distinct CDR3 sequences, roughly 61% being singletons. Trimming removed 4 bases from V and 0 bases from J, with 10 bases in between. CDR1 is SGHTA and CDR2 is FQGNSA in the germline V gene. This CDR3 contains 14 residues. Flow cytometry had shown expanded CD8+CD57+ cells in the patients chosen for sequencing. Prior therapy had not been administered to any patient at the time of blood sampling. Findings and limits, study-wide: Patients and healthy controls showed no significant CD8+ Simpson's diversity difference.

As to this clonotype: Its antigen is not identified.

Sequencing was performed on sorted CD4+, CD8+, or CD8+CD57+ T cells (not recorded which) from PBMCs. This receptor was obtained from a human donor with aplastic anemia. The chain is built from TRBV7-2 and TRBJ2-7; D is ambiguous. The CDR3 loop reads CASSSRASSYEQYF. As DNA, the CDR3 is TGTGCCAGCAGCTCCCGTGCCAGCTCCTACGAGCAGTACTTC.